What follows describes a single T cell receptor (beta chain). Both 60 Vbeta primers and 13 Jbeta primers went into the PCR. Sequenced by immunoSEQ multiplex PCR; TCRdb stores in-frame clones only, minus some. Its clone listing holds 100,000 to 150,000 clones. These data originate in a study of cytomegalovirus exposure and HLA in healthy donors. Sample: PBMCs. The TCR comes from a man aged 18 to 29 in good health and CMV-seronegative.

DNA of the CDR3: TGTGCCAGCAGCTTAGTCTCTGTAAATGGCTACACCTTC. As protein: CASSLVSVNGYTF. The gene calls are TRBV7-9 and TRBJ1-2; D is ambiguous. Between the trimmed V and J ends, which lost 1 base and 6 bases, there was a span of 9 bases. The CDR3 sequence is 13 residues long. Germline assignment: CDR1 SEHNR and CDR2 FQNEAQ (reference sequence).